The rows below give T cell receptor beta chains drawn from one sample of a study of CD8+ T cells in alopecia areata. TCRdb's copy holds only in-frame clones and misses some; the assay was immunoSEQ multiplex PCR. The sample includes about 150,000 clones, roughly 48% of them seen just once. Sequenced: CD4+ T cells sorted from blood. The receptors were gathered from a human donor with alopecia areata. Each CDR3 is given with its conserved first and last residue. D genes are given only for firm matches. The size entry is marked missing in some rows and otherwise reads once, few, many or a size class.

j_gene | d_gene | v_gene | abundance | CDR3aa | CDR3nt
TRBJ2-1 | - | TRBV19 | few | CASIASSYNEQFF | TGTGCCAGTATAGCTAGCTCCTACAATGAGCAGTTCTTC
TRBJ2-5 | - | TRBV4-1 | - | CASSHRVGVGTQYF | TGCGCCAGCAGCCATAGAGTAGGGGTTGGGACCCAGTACTTC
TRBJ1-2 | - | TRBV29-1 | few | CSVESPGHPPGYTF | TGCAGCGTTGAGTCCCCGGGGCACCCACCTGGCTACACCTTC
TRBJ2-1 | - | TRBV29-1 | few | CSVDRRSSYNEQFF | TGCAGCGTTGATAGGCGGAGCTCCTACAATGAGCAGTTCTTC
TRBJ2-3 | TRBD1 | TRBV2 | - | CASSDGTGVYTDTQYF | TGTGCCAGCAGTGATGGGACAGGGGTTTACACAGATACGCAGTATTTT
TRBJ2-5 | - | TRBV5-1 | - | CASTYPRGETQYF | TGCGCCAGCACGTACCCTAGGGGCGAGACCCAGTACTTC
TRBJ2-5 | - | TRBV25-1 | - | CASSLTALGEQYF | TGTGCCAGCAGTTTGACCGCGTTGGGGGAGCAGTACTTC
TRBJ2-3 | TRBD1 | TRBV18 | - | CASSPYRGADTQYF | TGTGCCAGCTCACCCTACAGGGGTGCAGATACGCAGTATTTT
TRBJ1-2 | TRBD1 | TRBV29-1 | - | CSVDIARGLDGYTF | TGCAGCGTTGATATCGCCAGGGGGCTCGATGGCTACACCTTC
TRBJ2-5 | - | TRBV20-1 | - | CSVVGEETQYF | TGCAGTGTCGTTGGTGAAGAGACCCAGTACTTC
TRBJ2-7 | - | TRBV7-6 | - | CASRRSGEREQYF | TGTGCCAGCCGCCGATCGGGGGAGCGGGAGCAGTACTTC
TRBJ2-1 | TRBD2 | TRBV29-1 | few | CSVDLYGDLAAIYNEQFF | TGCAGCGTTGATTTGTATGGGGATCTAGCGGCAATCTACAATGAGCAGTTCTTC
TRBJ1-2 | - | TRBV27 | - | CASFSPGLPGYGYTF | TGTGCCAGCTTTTCCCCGGGCCTCCCGGGGTATGGCTACACCTTC
TRBJ2-3 | - | TRBV2 | - | CASRLESDTQYF | TGTGCCAGCCGATTGGAGTCAGATACGCAGTATTTT
TRBJ2-6 | - | TRBV19 | - | CASSWTSGANVLTF | TGTGCCAGTAGTTGGACTTCTGGGGCCAACGTCCTGACTTTC
TRBJ2-7 | - | TRBV27 | - | CASGITYEQYF | TGTGCCAGCGGGATTACCTACGAGCAGTACTTC
TRBJ2-6 | - | TRBV2 | few | CASSRGISGANVLTF | TGTGCCAGCAGCAGAGGGATTTCTGGGGCCAACGTCCTGACTTTC
TRBJ2-7 | - | TRBV7-9 | few | CASGTGVGIYEQYF | TGTGCCAGCGGTACGGGAGTCGGTATCTACGAGCAGTACTTC
TRBJ2-7 | - | TRBV5-6 | few | CASSLATAYEQYF | TGTGCCAGCAGCTTGGCCACAGCTTACGAGCAGTACTTC
TRBJ2-5 | - | TRBV29-1 | few | CSVQPRTTGTQYF | TGCAGCGTTCAGCCCCGGACCACAGGGACCCAGTACTTC
TRBJ2-7 | - | TRBV11-1 | - | CASSDARQDSYEQYF | TGTGCCAGCAGCGACGCGCGTCAGGACTCCTACGAGCAGTACTTC
TRBJ2-7 | TRBD1 | TRBV27 | - | CASSPPRTGLLGIYEQYF | TGTGCCAGCAGTCCCCCCAGGACAGGTCTATTGGGGATCTACGAGCAGTACTTC
TRBJ2-3 | - | TRBV29-1 | - | CSAARTVTDTQYF | TGCAGCGCTGCCAGGACTGTTACAGATACGCAGTATTTT
TRBJ2-2 | - | TRBV15 | few | CATSREIVAGELFF | TGTGCCACCAGCAGGGAAATAGTGGCCGGGGAGCTGTTTTTT
TRBJ2-7 | - | TRBV5-1 | - | CASSTGTSVYEQYF | TGCGCCAGCTCCACCGGGACATCGGTTTACGAGCAGTACTTC
TRBJ1-1 | - | TRBV9 | - | CASSVVMNTEAFF | TGTGCCAGCAGCGTGGTAATGAACACTGAAGCTTTCTTT
TRBJ2-7 | TRBD1 | TRBV5-1 | - | CASSTGQGTYEQYF | TGCGCCAGCAGCACGGGACAGGGGACCTACGAGCAGTACTTC
TRBJ2-7 | - | TRBV27 | - | CASSPAAGRSYEQYF | TGTGCCAGCAGTCCGGCGGCGGGACGGTCCTACGAGCAGTACTTC
TRBJ1-1 | TRBD1 | TRBV14 | - | CASSALRDRAAEAFF | TGTGCCAGCAGCGCCCTTCGGGACAGGGCGGCTGAAGCTTTCTTT
TRBJ1-2 | - | TRBV29-1 | - | CSVGEGRNYGYTF | TGCTCAGTCGGGGAGGGGAGGAACTATGGCTACACCTTC
TRBJ2-7 | TRBD2 | TRBV27 | few | CASSLNSGRGNEQYF | TGTGCCAGCAGTCTAAATAGCGGGAGGGGGAACGAGCAGTACTTC
TRBJ1-2 | - | TRBV10-3 | few | CAITPTLGTYGYTF | TGTGCCATCACCCCCACTTTGGGGACCTATGGCTACACCTTC
TRBJ2-3 | - | TRBV29-1 | - | CSVSRTAERTDTQYF | TGCAGCGTCTCACGGACAGCCGAACGCACAGATACGCAGTATTTT
TRBJ2-2 | - | TRBV28 | once | CASVRNTGELFF | TGTGCCAGCGTCCGGAACACCGGGGAGCTGTTTTTT
TRBJ2-7 | - | TRBV29-1 | few | CSVAGSSNSGQYF | TGCAGCGTTGCTGGAAGCTCTAACTCCGGGCAGTACTTC
TRBJ1-1 | - | TRBV18 | - | CASSPREENTEAFF | TGTGCCAGCTCACCCCGGGAGGAGAACACTGAAGCTTTCTTT
TRBJ1-1 | - | TRBV5-6 | few | CASSLVDRGRTEAFF | TGTGCCAGCAGCTTGGTTGATCGGGGCCGAACTGAAGCTTTCTTT
TRBJ2-5 | TRBD2 | TRBV4-1 | - | CASSHDGRGETQYF | TGCGCCAGCAGCCATGACGGGAGGGGTGAGACCCAGTACTTC
TRBJ2-7 | - | TRBV29-1 | - | CSVEWGTGSSYEQYF | TGCAGCGTTGAGTGGGGGACGGGTAGCTCCTACGAGCAGTACTTC
TRBJ2-7 | TRBD1 | TRBV29-1 | - | CSAGQGAYEQYF | TGCAGCGCCGGACAGGGGGCTTACGAGCAGTACTTC
TRBJ1-4 | - | TRBV29-1 | - | CSAGQSIKEKLFF | TGCAGCGCTGGACAGTCGATCAAGGAAAAACTGTTTTTT